The present T cell receptor (beta chain) was sequenced within a study of shared clonotypes between healthy human individuals. General study findings and limits: Clonotypes shared by all four donors outscored non-shared clonotypes in generation probability.

Every donor, a Caucasian adult, lived in Nashville, Tennessee. Investigators divided CD4+ cells into CD45RA+ naive and CD45RA-negative memory subsets. DNA at 200 ng, roughly 27,000 T cell genomes, went into sorted-subset replicate PCRs. Sequencing was performed with immunoSEQ multiplex PCR; in TCRdb, only in-frame clones are kept and a portion is missing. The sample shows more than 850,000 clones, around 82% of them seen only once. V dropped 4 bases and J dropped 0 bases, with 11 bases sitting between them. Germline lookup yields CDR1 SGHRS and CDR2 YFSETQ. This CDR3 has 15 residues. As to this clone: Antigen specificity is unknown.

The chain recombines TRBV5-1 with TRBJ1-3; no definite D call. The source of this sequence is a man between 18 and 35 years old in good health. Some clones in this sample may be carry-over from other donors' samples. The sample was memory CD4+ T cells from PBMCs. Sample subset: CD45RA-negative fraction. DNA for the CDR3: TGCGCCAGCAGCGCCACCTACAGCTCTGGAAACACCATATATTTT. Protein sequence: CASSATYSSGNTIYF.